The 24 T cell receptor beta chains below come from one sample, sequenced in a study of naive and memory T cell subsets. The beta constant-region primer was an equimolar mix of two oligonucleotides covering TRBC1 and TRBC2. Using its own MiXCR run on the UMI-ligation and nested PCR reads, TCRdb lists one record per CDR3 protein. The sample shows under 100,000 distinct CDR3 sequences, 7% of them seen only once. Sample: central memory CD4+ T cells from blood. Receptors were obtained from a human donor in good health.

This clonotype has ten or more counts. The V gene is TRBV20-1, the J gene TRBJ1-5, with 9 bases fitting TRBD1. This CDR3 is 14 amino acids long. V lost 5 bases and J lost 7; bases outside the gene matches: 9. Germline lookup yields CDR1 DFQATT and CDR2 SNEGSKA (reference sequence). CDR3 DNA sequence: TGCAGTGCTCCAACAGGGGGCTTTATGCAGCCCCAGCATTTT. Translated: CSAPTGGFMQPQHF.

The sample holds many counts of this clonotype. The chain couples TRBV5-4 to TRBJ2-1; 7 positions match TRBD2. This CDR3 contains 15 residues. Germline lookup yields CDR1 SGHNT and CDR2 YYREEE (reference sequence). Losses at the gene ends were 5 bases for V and 4 bases for J; bases not matched to a gene: 9. The CDR3 DNA reads TGTGCCAGCAGGGGGGGGTTGGTGGCTTACAATGAGCAGTTCTTC. This gives the protein CASRGGLVAYNEQFF.

V is TRBV6-2 or TRBV6-3 and J is TRBJ1-6, with D maybe TRBD1 (6 bases). V was pared by 6 bases and J by 0 bases, with 24 bases between. The germline V gene encodes CDR1 MNHEY and CDR2 SVGEGT. There are 20 residues in the CDR3. The CDR3 here is CASRMRPSTGRNSYNSPLHF. The CDR3, as DNA: TGTGCCAGCAGAATGCGACCATCGACAGGACGTAACTCCTATAATTCACCCCTCCACTTT.

This clonotype was observed a handful of times. CDR3 DNA: TGTGCCAGCAGTTTATCGGGGGTCTATGGCTACACCTTC. Translated: CASSLSGVYGYTF. V is TRBV12-3 or TRBV12-4 and J is TRBJ1-2, with D maybe TRBD1 (5 bases). The CDR3 totals 13 residues. With 2 bases removed from V and 4 bases from J, the gap between germline ends came to 8 bases.

This clonotype showed up just a few times. V gene TRBV7-9 combines with J gene TRBJ2-1; D not certain. The CDR3 sequence is 14 residues long. From germline, CDR1 is SEHNR and CDR2 FQNEAQ (reference sequence). Trimming cost V 3 bases and J 7 bases, with 13 bases left between them. Here the CDR3 reads CASSFKAESNEQFF. CDR3 coding DNA: TGTGCCAGCAGCTTTAAGGCAGAGAGTAATGAGCAGTTCTTC.

This clonotype was counted at least ten times. This chain uses TRBV2 with TRBJ1-5; D is possibly TRBD1 (6 bases). Germline loops: CDR1 SNHLY, CDR2 FYNNEI. The CDR3 is 16 residues long. Deletions cut 4 bases from V and 4 bases from J, with 17 bases between. The CDR3 region is CASSGKQGGGNQPQHF. In nucleotides, the CDR3 is TGTGCCAGCAGTGGAAAACAGGGAGGAGGGAATCAGCCCCAGCATTTT.

The table lists this clonotype with many counts. V and J are TRBV3-1 and TRBJ2-1; either TRBD1 or TRBD2 may fit D (6 bases each). CDR1 is LGHDT and CDR2 is YNNKEL in the germline V gene (reference sequence). The CDR3 consists of 15 residues. Trimming shortened V by 3 bases and J by 5 bases, and 14 bases separated the two germline ends. Here the CDR3 reads CASSHQGGSHNEQFF. CDR3 nucleotide sequence: TGTGCCAGCAGCCACCAAGGGGGGTCCCACAATGAGCAGTTCTTC.

V and J are TRBV20-1 and TRBJ2-3; D may be TRBD1 or TRBD2 (5 bases each). CDR1 and CDR2 (germline): DFQATT, SNEGSKA (reference sequence). The CDR3 has 15 residues. The V end lost 0 bases, the J end lost 4 bases, and 14 bases lay between the germline ends. The CDR3 DNA reads as TGCAGTGCTAGAGATACGGGACCCGATTCAGATACGCAGTATTTT. Amino acid sequence: CSARDTGPDSDTQYF.

This clonotype was seen at least ten times. The chain has TRBV7-8 and TRBJ2-1, with D perhaps matching TRBD1 (6 bases). The CDR3 contains 14 residues. The ends were cut back, 7 bases at V and 8 bases at J, with 18 bases in the middle. CDR1 is SGHVS and CDR2 is FQNEAQ in the germline V gene. CDR3 in amino acids: CASIPQGVRHEQFF. The CDR3 nucleotides are TGTGCCAGCATCCCACAGGGCGTTAGGCATGAGCAGTTCTTC.

This clonotype has at least ten counts. The V gene is TRBV7-2, the J gene TRBJ2-3; the D gene is possibly TRBD2 (7 bases). V lost 1 base and J 4 bases, leaving 15 bases between the germline ends. In germline, CDR1 is SGHTA, CDR2 FQGNSA. The CDR3 is 16 amino acids. CDR3: CASSLEGGLAADTQYF. Here the CDR3 DNA reads TGTGCCAGCAGCTTAGAGGGGGGGCTGGCCGCAGATACGCAGTATTTT.

The CDR3 region is CASSLGRGGNTIYF. Here the CDR3 DNA reads TGTGCCAGCAGCTTAGGCAGGGGAGGAAACACCATATATTTT. This chain connects TRBV13 to TRBJ1-3; a possible D gene is TRBD1 (6 bases). Germline loops: CDR1 PRHDT, CDR2 FYEKMQ (reference sequence). The CDR3 length is 14 residues. Trimming cost V 0 bases and J 4 bases, with 7 bases left between them. Full variable domain (missing parts from reference TRBV13 and TRBJ1-3): AAGVIQSPRHLIKEKRETATLKCYPIPRHDTVYWYQQGPGQDPQFLISFYEKMQSDKGSIPDRFSAQQFSDYHSELNMSSLELGDSALYFCASSLGRGGNTIYFGEGSWLTVV.

This clonotype was picked up many times. The chain joins TRBV20-1 to TRBJ1-6, with D possibly matching TRBD1 (5 bases). This CDR3 has 15 amino acids. V was shortened by 1 base and J by 7 bases, with 14 bases between the two germline ends. Germline CDR1 reads DFQATT; CDR2 reads SNEGSKA (reference sequence). CDR3 sequence (DNA): TGCAGTGCTAGAGGCCCCCAGGGAGGGAATTCACCCCTCCACTTT. Its protein is CSARGPQGGNSPLHF.

This clonotype has at least ten counts. This sequence joins TRBV2 and TRBJ1-6; 7 bases map to TRBD1. With V trimmed by 7 bases and J by 3 bases, 6 bases remained unmatched. The CDR3 runs 15 residues. Germline V gene lookup returns CDR1 SNHLY and CDR2 FYNNEI. The CDR3 here is CASIEWDSYNSPLHF. CDR3 sequence (DNA): TGTGCCAGCATCGAATGGGACAGCTATAATTCACCCCTCCACTTT. The full variable domain, rest sourced from reference TRBV2 and TRBJ1-6, is EPEVTQTPSHQVTQMGQEVILRCVPISNHLYFYWYRQILGQKVEFLVSFYNNEISEKSEIFDDQFSVERPDGSNFTLKIRSTKLEDSAMYFCASIEWDSYNSPLHFGNGTRLTVT.

At least ten counts were recorded for this clonotype. The CDR3 coding sequence is TGCAGTGCTAGTAGCGGGGGGGCGGATGTATATGATGAGCAGTTCTTC. The encoded protein is CSASSGGADVYDEQFF. The chain uses TRBV20-1 and TRBJ2-1; 11 bases fit TRBD2. Germline V lookup: CDR1 DFQATT, CDR2 SNEGSKA (reference sequence). This CDR3 is built from 16 residues. V shed 3 bases and J 8 bases; nucleotides not matched to a gene: 12.

This clonotype was recorded at least ten times. The V gene is TRBV28, the J gene TRBJ1-2, with D maybe TRBD1 (6 bases). V lost 6 bases to trimming and J lost 6 bases, with 14 bases between them. The CDR3 has 13 amino acids. Germline CDR1 MDHEN, CDR2 SYDVKM. Here the CDR3 DNA reads TGTGCCAGCAGGTACACAGGGAGGAATGGCTACACCTTC. Translated: CASRYTGRNGYTF.

There are many counts of this clonotype. The chain uses TRBV5-6 and TRBJ2-4; no definite D call. Per germline, CDR1 SGHDT and CDR2 YYEEEE. Trimming stripped 2 bases from V and 0 bases from J, with 6 bases between. The CDR3 consists of 14 residues. The chain's CDR3 is CASSLSLAKNIQYF. CDR3 DNA sequence: TGTGCCAGCAGCTTATCACTAGCCAAAAACATTCAGTACTTC.

A word on this clonotype: The junction does not match germline at one end; this may be a read error. The V and J genes are TRBV24-1 and TRBJ2-1; 9 bases map to TRBD2. Per the germline V gene, CDR1 is KGHDR and CDR2 is SFDVKD. CDR3 length: 12 residues. The chain's CDR3 is CATGGTSSEVLF. The CDR3, as DNA: TGTGCCACCGGGGGGACTAGCTCCGAGGTTCTATTC.

This clonotype has at least ten counts. The rearrangement links TRBV24-1 to TRBJ1-5; D is unresolved. V was shortened by 5 bases and J by 0 bases, with 7 bases between the two germline ends. The CDR3 loop spans 14 amino acids. Germline CDR1 is KGHDR and CDR2 is SFDVKD. CDR3 amino acids: CATSGGDSNQPQHF. CDR3 DNA: TGTGCCACCAGTGGCGGAGATAGCAATCAGCCCCAGCATTTT.

The V gene is TRBV7-9, the J gene TRBJ2-7; D might be TRBD1 (6 bases). Germline V lookup: CDR1 SEHNR, CDR2 FQNEAQ (reference sequence). V was pared by 5 bases and J by 3 bases, with 17 bases between. This CDR3 has 15 amino acids. In nucleotides, the CDR3 is TGTGCCAGCAGCCTCCATCGGGACAAGAACTACGAGCAGTACTTC. It yields the protein CASSLHRDKNYEQYF.

The V call is TRBV7-2, the J call TRBJ2-1; TRBD2 matches at 7 bases. The germline V gene encodes CDR1 SGHTA and CDR2 FQGNSA. CDR3 size: 19 residues. V shed 1 base, J shed 1 base, and the junction held 13 bases outside the gene matches. DNA of the CDR3: TGTGCCAGCAGCTTAGGCACTAAAATAGCGGGTGTGTCCTACAATGAGCAGTTCTTC. Encoded protein: CASSLGTKIAGVSYNEQFF.

This clonotype showed up many times. The chain employs TRBV6-1 and TRBJ2-6; 10 positions agree with TRBD1. V lost 6 bases to trimming and J lost 2 bases; unmatched junction nucleotides: 13. CDR1 MNHNS and CDR2 SASEGT come from the germline V gene. The CDR3 extends over 19 amino acids. CDR3 sequence reads: CASREARGQGFTGANVLTF. CDR3 DNA sequence: TGTGCCAGCAGAGAGGCCAGGGGACAGGGGTTTACTGGGGCCAACGTCCTGACTTTC.

The chain uses TRBV7-8 and TRBJ2-7; D uncertain. The germline V and J ends were trimmed by 2 bases and 3 bases, with 8 bases remaining between them. CDR1 and CDR2 from the germline V gene are SGHVS and FQNEAQ. The CDR3 has 13 residues. The CDR3 sequence is CASSLRAHYEQYF. The CDR3 nucleotides read TGTGCCAGCAGCTTACGGGCCCACTACGAGCAGTACTTC.

In this sample, this clonotype turned up many times. This rearrangement joins TRBV29-1 to TRBJ1-1; the D gene is possibly TRBD1 (6 bases). Trimming stripped 4 bases from V and 1 base from J, with 13 bases between. This CDR3 region has 14 residues. Germline V gene data show CDR1 as SQVTM and CDR2 as ANQGSEA. The CDR3 sequence is CSVGEDRANTEAFF. The CDR3 DNA sequence: TGCAGCGTTGGGGAGGACAGAGCGAACACTGAAGCTTTCTTT.

This clonotype was recorded at least ten times. DNA for the CDR3: TGTGCCAGCAGTCTTGAGGTTCGGCCCCAGCATTTT. Its protein product is CASSLEVRPQHF. The rearrangement joins TRBV28 to TRBJ1-5; no definite D call. The length of the CDR3 is 12 residues. The germline V gene encodes CDR1 MDHEN and CDR2 SYDVKM. V lost 5 bases and J 9 bases, leaving 11 bases between the germline ends.